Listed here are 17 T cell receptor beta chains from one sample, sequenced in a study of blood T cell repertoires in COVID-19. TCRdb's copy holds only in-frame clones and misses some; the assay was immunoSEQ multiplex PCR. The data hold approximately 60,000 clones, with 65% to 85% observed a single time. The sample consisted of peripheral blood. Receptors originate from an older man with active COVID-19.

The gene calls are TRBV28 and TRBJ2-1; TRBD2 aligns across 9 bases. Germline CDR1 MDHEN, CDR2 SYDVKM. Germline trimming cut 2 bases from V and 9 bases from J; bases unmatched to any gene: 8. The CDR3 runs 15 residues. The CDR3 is CASSLTGGRAFEQFF. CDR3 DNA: TGTGCCAGCAGTTTAACAGGCGGGAGGGCGTTTGAGCAGTTCTTC.

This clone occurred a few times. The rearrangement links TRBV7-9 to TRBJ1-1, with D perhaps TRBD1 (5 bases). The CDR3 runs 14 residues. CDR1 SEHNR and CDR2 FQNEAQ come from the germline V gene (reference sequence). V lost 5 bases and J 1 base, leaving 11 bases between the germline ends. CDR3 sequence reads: CASSRKTENTEAFF. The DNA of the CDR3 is TGTGCCAGCAGCCGTAAGACAGAGAACACTGAAGCTTTCTTT.

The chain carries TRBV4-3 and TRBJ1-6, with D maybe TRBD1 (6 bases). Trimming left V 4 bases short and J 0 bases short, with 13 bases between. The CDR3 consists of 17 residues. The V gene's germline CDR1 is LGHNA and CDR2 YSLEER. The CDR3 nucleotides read TGCGCCAGCAGCCTTGACAGGCCCAGCTCCTATAATTCACCCCTCCACTTT. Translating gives CASSLDRPSSYNSPLHF.

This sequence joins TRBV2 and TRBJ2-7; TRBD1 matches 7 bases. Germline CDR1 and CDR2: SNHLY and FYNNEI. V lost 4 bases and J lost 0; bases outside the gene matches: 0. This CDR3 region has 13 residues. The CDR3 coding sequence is TGTGCCAGCAGTGGGGACAGCTCCTACGAGCAGTACTTC. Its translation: CASSGDSSYEQYF.

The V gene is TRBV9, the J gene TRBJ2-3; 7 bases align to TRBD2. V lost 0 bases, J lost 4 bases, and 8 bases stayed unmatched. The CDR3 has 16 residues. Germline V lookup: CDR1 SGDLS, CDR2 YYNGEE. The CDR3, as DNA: TGTGCCAGCAGCGTAGATCATGGAGGGAGGGCAGATACGCAGTATTTT. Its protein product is CASSVDHGGRADTQYF.

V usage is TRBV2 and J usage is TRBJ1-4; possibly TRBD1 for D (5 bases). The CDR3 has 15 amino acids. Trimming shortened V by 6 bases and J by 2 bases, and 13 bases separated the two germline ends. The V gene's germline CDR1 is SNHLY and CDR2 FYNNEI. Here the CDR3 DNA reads TGTGCCAGCAGCGCCACCGGGGGTACTAATGAAAAACTGTTTTTT. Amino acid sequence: CASSATGGTNEKLFF.

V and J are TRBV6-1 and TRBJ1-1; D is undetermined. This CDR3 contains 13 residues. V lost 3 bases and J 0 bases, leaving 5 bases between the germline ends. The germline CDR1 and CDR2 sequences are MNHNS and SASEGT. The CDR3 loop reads CASSEEVNTEAFF. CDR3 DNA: TGTGCCAGCAGTGAGGAGGTGAACACTGAAGCTTTCTTT.

The CDR3 nucleotides are TGTGCCAGCTCACCAATGGCGGGAGGAGGGTATGAGCAGTTCTTC. Protein: CASSPMAGGGYEQFF. The V and J genes are TRBV18 and TRBJ2-1; TRBD2 matches at 8 bases. The length of the CDR3 is 15 residues. CDR1 KGHSH and CDR2 LQKENI come from the germline V gene. With 2 bases clipped from V and 8 bases from J, the junction kept 8 bases outside the gene matches.

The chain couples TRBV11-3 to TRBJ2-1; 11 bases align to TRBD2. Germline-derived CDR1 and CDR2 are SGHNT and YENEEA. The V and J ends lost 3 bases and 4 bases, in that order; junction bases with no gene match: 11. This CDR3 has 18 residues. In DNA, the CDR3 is TGTGCCAGCAGCTTGTTTGGAACTAGCGGGGGACTTTACAATGAGCAGTTCTTC. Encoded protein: CASSLFGTSGGLYNEQFF.

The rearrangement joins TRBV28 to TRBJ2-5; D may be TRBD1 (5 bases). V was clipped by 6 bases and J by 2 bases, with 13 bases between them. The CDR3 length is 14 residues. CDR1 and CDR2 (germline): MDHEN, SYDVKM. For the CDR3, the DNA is TGTGCCAGCAGCGACCTATCAGGGCAAGAGACCCAGTACTTC. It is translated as CASSDLSGQETQYF.

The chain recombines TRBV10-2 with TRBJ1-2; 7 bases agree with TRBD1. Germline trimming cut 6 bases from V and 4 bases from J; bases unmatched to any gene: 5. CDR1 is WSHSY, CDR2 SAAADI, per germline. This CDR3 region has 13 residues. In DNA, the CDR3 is TGCGCCAGCAGCCGGGACAGCGCCTATGGCTACACCTTC. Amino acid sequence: CASSRDSAYGYTF.

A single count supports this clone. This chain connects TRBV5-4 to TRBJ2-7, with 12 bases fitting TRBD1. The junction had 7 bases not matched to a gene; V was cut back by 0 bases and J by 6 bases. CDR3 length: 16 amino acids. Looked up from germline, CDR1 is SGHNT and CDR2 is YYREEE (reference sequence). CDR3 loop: CASSLGDRGRSAEQYF. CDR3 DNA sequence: TGTGCCAGCAGCTTGGGGGACAGGGGGCGTAGTGCCGAGCAGTACTTC. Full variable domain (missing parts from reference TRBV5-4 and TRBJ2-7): ETGVTQSPTHLIKTRGQQVTLRCSSQSGHNTVSWYQQALGQGPQFIFQYYREEENGRGNFPPRFSGLQFPNYSSELNVNALELDDSALYLCASSLGDRGRSAEQYFGPGTRLTVT.

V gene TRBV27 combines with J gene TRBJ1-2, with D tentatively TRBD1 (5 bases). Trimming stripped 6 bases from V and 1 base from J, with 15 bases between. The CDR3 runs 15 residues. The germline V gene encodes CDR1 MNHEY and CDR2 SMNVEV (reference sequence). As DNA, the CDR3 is TGTGCCAGCAGCCCGATAGGGGAATATAACTATGGCTACACCTTC. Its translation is CASSPIGEYNYGYTF.

CDR3 sequence reads: CASSTLGGPFETQYF. The CDR3 DNA reads as TGTGCCAGCAGTACTTTGGGAGGCCCCTTTGAGACCCAGTACTTC. J is TRBJ2-5 and V is TRBV6-2 or TRBV6-3; D perhaps matches TRBD2 (6 bases). The ends were cut back, 5 bases at V and 5 bases at J, with 18 bases in the middle. CDR1 and CDR2 from the germline V gene are MNHEY and SVGEGT. This CDR3 contains 15 residues.

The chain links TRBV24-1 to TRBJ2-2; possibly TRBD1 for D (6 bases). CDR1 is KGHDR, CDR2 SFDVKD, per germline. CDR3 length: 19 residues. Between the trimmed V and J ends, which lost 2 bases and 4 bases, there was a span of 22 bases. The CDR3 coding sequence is TGTGCCACCAGTGATTCGTGGGGCAGTCCGGGACACAGCACCGGGGAGCTGTTTTTT. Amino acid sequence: CATSDSWGSPGHSTGELFF.

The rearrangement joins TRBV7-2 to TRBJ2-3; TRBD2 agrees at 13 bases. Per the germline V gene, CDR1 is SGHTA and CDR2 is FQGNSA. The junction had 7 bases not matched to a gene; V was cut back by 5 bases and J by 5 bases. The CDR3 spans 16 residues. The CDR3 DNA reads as TGTGCCAGCAGCCCGGGGACTAGCGGGGCGGGAGATACGCAGTATTTT. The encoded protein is CASSPGTSGAGDTQYF.

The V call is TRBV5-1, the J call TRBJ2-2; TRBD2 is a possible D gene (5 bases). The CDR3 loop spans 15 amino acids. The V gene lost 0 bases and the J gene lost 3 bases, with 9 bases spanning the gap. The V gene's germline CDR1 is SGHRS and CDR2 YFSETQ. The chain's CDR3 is CASSLAAGDTGELFF. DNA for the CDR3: TGCGCCAGCAGCTTGGCCGCCGGGGACACCGGGGAGCTGTTTTTT.